A single sample gave rise to the 28 T cell receptor beta chains below, sequenced in a study of T-cell reconstitution after alpha-beta-depleted transplantation in children. Unique molecular identifiers tagged the TCRbeta library. TCRdb passed the PCR reads through MiXCR, listing each CDR3 protein once. The sample holds about 200,000 distinct CDR3 sequences, 6.3% seen once. The sample consisted of PBMCs, taken before TCRalphabeta/CD19-depleted stem cell transplant. These receptors were taken from a girl under two years old with combined immunodeficiency, due to receive a stem cell transplant.

This clonotype showed up many times. The rearrangement links TRBV12-3 or TRBV12-4 to TRBJ2-7; D is unclear. The CDR3 totals 13 residues. Trimming took 1 base from V and 6 from J, leaving 10 bases between them. The CDR3 here is CASSLDPSGEQYF. DNA of the CDR3: TGTGCCAGCAGTTTAGACCCCTCGGGCGAGCAGTACTTC.

This clonotype has at least ten counts. The chain recombines TRBV7-3 with TRBJ2-2; 7 bases are shared with TRBD2. The length of the CDR3 is 14 residues. In germline, CDR1 is SGHTA, CDR2 FQGTGA. V was clipped by 2 bases and J by 9 bases; unmatched bases: 6. As DNA, the CDR3 is TGTGCCAGCAGCTTATCTAGGACTAGTAGGGAGCTGTTTTTT. It translates to CASSLSRTSRELFF. Full variable domain (outside the CDR3, taken from reference TRBV7-3 and TRBJ2-2): GAGVSQTPSNKVTEKGKYVELRCDPISGHTALYWYRQSLGQGPEFLIYFQGTGAADDSGLPNDRFFAVRPEGSVSTLKIQRTERGDSAVYLCASSLSRTSRELFFGEGSRLTVL.

This clonotype was picked up many times. This chain joins TRBV14 and TRBJ1-3; D gene ambiguous. The CDR3 length is 17 residues. Trimming left V 3 bases short and J 0 bases short, with 15 bases between. CDR1 and CDR2 from the germline V gene are SGHDN and FVKESK. For the CDR3, the DNA is TGTGCCAGCAGCCAGTATCTCGGTGTTAGCTCTGGAAACACCATATATTTT. Translation gives CASSQYLGVSSGNTIYF.

The V gene is TRBV5-1, the J gene TRBJ2-5; D possibly matches TRBD1 or TRBD2 (6 bases each). This CDR3 has 15 residues. In germline, CDR1 is SGHRS, CDR2 YFSETQ. V lost 1 base to trimming and J lost 5 bases, with 15 bases between them. The CDR3 DNA reads as TGCGCCAGCAGCTTGCGGGGGCCGCACGTGGAGACCCAGTACTTC. This translates into CASSLRGPHVETQYF.

The chain carries TRBV3-1 and TRBJ2-4, with TRBD2 as a possible D gene (6 bases). V was clipped by 1 base and J by 6 bases, with 7 bases between them. Germline-derived CDR1 and CDR2 are LGHDT and YNNKEL (reference sequence). This CDR3 region has 13 residues. In DNA, the CDR3 is TGTGCCAGCAGCCAAGGGAGGGTAAACATTCAGTACTTC. Translating it yields CASSQGRVNIQYF.

This clonotype was seen repeatedly, ten times or more. The chain employs TRBV29-1 and TRBJ1-2; perhaps TRBD1 as D (5 bases). Deletions cut 3 bases from V and 8 bases from J, with 7 bases between. The CDR3 is made up of 10 amino acids. Germline V gives CDR1 SQVTM, CDR2 ANQGSEA. In nucleotides, the CDR3 is TGCAGCGTTGAGGCAGGGGGCTACACCTTC. Protein product: CSVEAGGYTF.

A few counts support this clonotype. The chain has TRBV7-6 and TRBJ1-5; possible D gene TRBD1, 5 bases. V was trimmed by 3 bases and J by 3 bases, leaving 15 bases between them. The CDR3 is 16 residues long. Germline CDR1 and CDR2: SGHVS and FNYEAQ. CDR3 sequence reads: CASSLGALGDNQPQHF. The CDR3, as DNA: TGTGCCAGCAGCTTGGGAGCTCTGGGGGACAATCAGCCCCAGCATTTT.

There are a few counts of this clonotype. This sequence joins TRBV6-5 and TRBJ1-1; a weak D match, TRBD1 (5 bases). CDR1 and CDR2 from the germline V gene are MNHEY and SVGAGI. The germline V and J ends were trimmed by 0 bases and 6 bases, with 8 bases remaining between them. This CDR3 is built from 13 residues. The CDR3 reads CASSYSSGAEAFF. In nucleotides, the CDR3 is TGTGCCAGCAGTTACTCCTCGGGGGCTGAAGCTTTCTTT.

This clonotype was counted at least ten times. The rearrangement links TRBV10-3 to TRBJ2-1; D call uncertain. The CDR3 has 14 residues. Germline CDR1 ENHRY, CDR2 SYGVKD. Trimming removed 5 bases from V and 0 bases from J, with 8 bases in between. This chain's CDR3 is CAISRVSSYNEQFF. Here the CDR3 DNA reads TGTGCCATCAGTCGGGTGAGCTCCTACAATGAGCAGTTCTTC.

The chain combines TRBV12-3 or TRBV12-4 with TRBJ2-7; D unclear. The CDR3 contains 14 residues. The ends were cut back, 5 bases at V and 5 bases at J, with 16 bases in the middle. As DNA, the CDR3 is TGTGCCAGCAGTCACCTCTGGGGTTGGGACGAGCAGTACTTC. It specifies CASSHLWGWDEQYF.

The table lists this clonotype with many counts. V usage is TRBV7-8 and J usage is TRBJ2-3; TRBD2 might be the D (6 bases). This CDR3 has 14 amino acids. Trimming removed 5 bases from V and 0 bases from J, with 9 bases in between. Germline lookup yields CDR1 SGHVS and CDR2 FQNEAQ. The CDR3 sequence is CASSPGTSTDTQYF. The CDR3 nucleotides read TGTGCCAGCAGCCCAGGGACTAGCACAGATACGCAGTATTTT.

This clonotype was picked up many times. V usage is TRBV20-1 and J usage is TRBJ2-7; the D is unclear. Germline values: CDR1 DFQATT, CDR2 SNEGSKA (reference sequence). V dropped 0 bases and J dropped 0 bases, with 15 bases sitting between them. The CDR3 is 16 residues long. The CDR3 protein is CSARDLDSYSSYEQYF. The CDR3 DNA reads as TGCAGTGCTAGAGATCTAGACTCTTACAGCTCCTACGAGCAGTACTTC.

This clonotype was observed at least ten times. The gene calls are TRBV20-1 and TRBJ1-1, with D uncertain. Germline V gene data show CDR1 as DFQATT and CDR2 as SNEGSKA (reference sequence). The V end was cut by 5 bases, the J end by 11 bases, with 21 bases between. The CDR3 is 13 residues long. Here the CDR3 reads CSAYRVGREWAFF. The DNA for the CDR3 is TGCAGTGCTTATAGAGTGGGGAGGGAATGGGCTTTCTTT.

In its sample, this clonotype was seen many times. The chain employs TRBV7-7 and TRBJ2-1, with TRBD2 matching over 10 bases. Germline V CDR1 and CDR2: SSHAT, FNYEAQ (reference sequence). After removal of 1 base from V and 7 bases from J, the junction contained 10 bases not matched to a gene. The CDR3 is 17 amino acids. The CDR3 bases are TGTGCCAGCAGCTTAGAGCCCCCACTAGCGGGGTTTAATGAGCAGTTCTTC. Translated: CASSLEPPLAGFNEQFF.

J is TRBJ2-7 and V is TRBV4-3, with TRBD2 as a possible D gene (7 bases). CDR1 is LGHNA and CDR2 is YSLEER in the germline V gene. V lost 4 bases, J lost 2 bases, and 15 bases lay in between. The CDR3 loop spans 15 amino acids. CDR3 protein: CASSPRGGGTYEQYF. The CDR3 region has the DNA TGCGCCAGCAGCCCCCGAGGCGGGGGCACCTACGAGCAGTACTTC.

The rearrangement joins TRBV10-3 to TRBJ1-5; possible D gene TRBD1, 6 bases. The CDR3 is made up of 16 amino acids. Trimming removed 3 bases at V and 1 base at J, with 13 bases between. From germline, CDR1 is ENHRY and CDR2 SYGVKD. This CDR3 is CAISDPGQRSNQPQHF. CDR3 bases: TGTGCCATCAGTGACCCCGGACAGAGAAGCAATCAGCCCCAGCATTTT.

The gene calls are TRBV7-8 and TRBJ2-7; D remains unclear. This CDR3 spans 13 amino acids. Trimming pared 4 bases from V and 3 bases from J, leaving 10 bases between. Germline-derived CDR1 and CDR2 are SGHVS and FQNEAQ. The CDR3 loop reads CASSYTVVYEQYF. As DNA, the CDR3 is TGTGCCAGCAGCTATACAGTAGTCTACGAGCAGTACTTC.

The sample holds many counts of this clonotype. The chain is built from TRBV12-3 or TRBV12-4 and TRBJ2-7; a possible D gene is TRBD2 (5 bases). CDR3 length: 14 amino acids. The V and J ends lost 6 bases and 3 bases respectively, with 15 bases between them. In DNA form, the CDR3 reads TGTGCCAGCAGGCCGCCCGGGAAGAGCTACGAGCAGTACTTC. Translation gives CASRPPGKSYEQYF.

This clonotype was seen ten or more times. The genes are TRBV7-9 and TRBJ2-7; D gene ambiguous. V was pared by 5 bases and J by 2 bases, with 13 bases between. Germline V gives CDR1 SEHNR, CDR2 FQNEAQ (reference sequence). The CDR3 extends over 14 amino acids. CDR3 loop: CASSPPLRTYEQYF. CDR3 in DNA: TGTGCCAGCAGCCCACCGCTACGTACCTACGAGCAGTACTTC.

This clonotype occurred a few times. V and J are TRBV7-9 and TRBJ1-1; D is undetermined. Germline V lookup: CDR1 SEHNR, CDR2 FQNEAQ (reference sequence). V gave up 1 base and J gave up 4 bases, with 10 bases separating them. CDR3 length: 14 residues. CDR3 nucleotides: TGTGCCAGCAGCTTAGTCCGGGATGGCACTGAAGCTTTCTTT. As protein: CASSLVRDGTEAFF.

Many counts were recorded for this clonotype. The J gene is TRBJ2-5, the V gene TRBV5-1, with D maybe TRBD2 (7 bases). Germline assignment: CDR1 SGHRS and CDR2 YFSETQ. CDR3 length: 15 residues. With 4 bases removed from V and 3 bases from J, the gap between germline ends came to 16 bases. The CDR3 DNA reads TGCGCCAGCAGCCGATACGCGGGGGCCAAAGAGACCCAGTACTTC. Encoded protein: CASSRYAGAKETQYF.

This clonotype was found many times. V is TRBV10-3 and J is TRBJ2-3, with D possibly matching TRBD2 (6 bases). This CDR3 contains 15 residues. Per germline, CDR1 ENHRY and CDR2 SYGVKD. V lost 4 bases, J lost 4 bases, and 15 bases lay in between. The CDR3 nucleotides read TGTGCCATCAGTGTTGTGGCGGGGAGAGCAGATACGCAGTATTTT. This translates into CAISVVAGRADTQYF.

In its sample, this clonotype was seen many times. V gene TRBV20-1 combines with J gene TRBJ2-7; 9 nucleotides align to TRBD1. CDR1 and CDR2 from the germline V gene are DFQATT and SNEGSKA (reference sequence). This CDR3 comprises 15 residues. The junction had 9 bases not matched to a gene; V was cut back by 3 bases and J by 3 bases. CDR3 region: CSARPPGQGDYEQYF. CDR3 nucleotides: TGCAGTGCTAGGCCCCCGGGACAGGGTGACTACGAGCAGTACTTC.

This clonotype came up many times. The chain couples TRBV20-1 to TRBJ2-7; 16 bases fit TRBD2. Germline CDR1 reads DFQATT; CDR2 reads SNEGSKA (reference sequence). This CDR3 has 15 amino acids. V shed 6 bases and J 6 bases; nucleotides not matched to a gene: 8. Here the CDR3 DNA reads TGCAGTGCCCCTGGGACTAGCGGGAGGGCCGGCGAGCAGTACTTC. It translates to CSAPGTSGRAGEQYF.

This clonotype occurred many times. This chain uses TRBV27 with TRBJ2-3; D unresolved. The germline gives CDR1 MNHEY, CDR2 SMNVEV (reference sequence). V was cut by 5 bases and J by 5 bases, with 11 bases left in between. The CDR3 has 13 residues. Here the CDR3 DNA reads TGTGCCAGCAGTCGGCCCTTGGGAGATACGCAGTATTTT. This sequence encodes CASSRPLGDTQYF.

Concerning this clonotype itself: Just one base apart from a much larger clone, this may be a read error. This chain uses TRBV15 with TRBJ2-1; no clear D. V was shortened by 1 base and J by 5 bases, with 9 bases between the two germline ends. CDR1 is LNHNV, CDR2 YYDKDF, per germline (reference sequence). The CDR3 runs to 14 residues. CDR3 nucleotide sequence: TGTGCCACCAGCAGAGTGATACTTGACAATGAGCAGTTCTTC. Protein product: CATSRVILDNEQFF.

This clonotype occurred many times. The gene calls are TRBV4-2 and TRBJ2-7, with D maybe TRBD1 (5 bases). Germline V gives CDR1 LGHNA, CDR2 YNFKEQ. The CDR3 consists of 16 residues. V was cut by 0 bases and J by 5 bases, with 17 bases left in between. The CDR3 is CASSQDPRGSKDEQYF. Written as DNA, the CDR3 is TGTGCCAGCAGCCAAGACCCTAGGGGCTCTAAGGACGAGCAGTACTTC.

The table lists this clonotype with many counts. J is TRBJ2-1 and V is TRBV12-3 or TRBV12-4; 12 bases match TRBD2. With 5 bases clipped from V and 11 bases from J, the junction kept 10 bases outside the gene matches. This CDR3 is built from 15 residues. DNA for the CDR3: TGTGCCAGCAGTCCGACTAGCGGGGGCCCAGGAAAGCAGTTCTTC. This gives the protein CASSPTSGGPGKQFF.